The 20 T cell receptor beta chains below come from one sample, sequenced in a study of spatial heterogeneity in lung cancer (dated by TCRdb to the late 2010s). The sample's time point label is to be understood as: blood at routine non-recurrence follow-up after resection. Preparation of the library involved 5' RACE. Sequencer: NextSeq 500. TCRdb itself trimmed the public reads at Q25 with fastp, ran MiXCR and retained productive beta chains. Rows matching on CDR3 protein sequence are summarized as one entry with the most common DNA and genes. Recorded for this sample are 9,000 to 13,000 distinct CDR3 sequences; roughly a tenth of them occurred a single time. The ten largest clonotypes hold 30% to 35% of the sample. Material: PBMCs, obtained at follow-up. The receptors originated from a female donor with early-stage non-small cell lung cancer.

This clonotype was counted at least ten times. V gene TRBV7-3 combines with J gene TRBJ2-3, with 12 bases aligning to TRBD2. The CDR3 loop spans 15 amino acids. Per germline, CDR1 SGHTA and CDR2 FQGTGA. V shed 6 bases and J 7 bases; nucleotides not matched to a gene: 8. The CDR3 coding sequence is TGTGCCAGCAGTCCTAGCGGGAGGGCGTCGAATACGCAGTATTTT. The encoded protein is CASSPSGRASNTQYF. Looking up the rest from reference TRBV7-3 and TRBJ2-3 gives the full variable domain: GAGVSQTPSNKVTEKGKYVELRCDPISGHTALYWYRQSLGQGPEFLIYFQGTGAADDSGLPNDRFFAVRPEGSVSTLKIQRTERGDSAVYLCASSPSGRASNTQYFGPGTRLTVL.

This clonotype has ten or more counts. This chain joins TRBV5-1 and TRBJ2-7; 8 nucleotides match TRBD2. Germline lookup yields CDR1 SGHRS and CDR2 YFSETQ. This CDR3 is 16 amino acids long. Trimming cost V 5 bases and J 2 bases; bases outside gene matches: 12. The CDR3, as DNA: TGCGCCAGCAGTATTGGAGCGGGAGCAGGGACCTACGAGCAGTACTTC. Encoded protein: CASSIGAGAGTYEQYF.

The chain links TRBV10-2 to TRBJ2-3; no clear D gene. Germline V lookup: CDR1 WSHSY, CDR2 SAAADI. The length of the CDR3 is 14 residues. V was pared by 3 bases and J by 4 bases, with 11 bases between. CDR3: CASSDASGADTQYF. CDR3 nucleotides: TGCGCCAGCAGTGACGCTAGTGGCGCAGATACGCAGTATTTT.

For this clonotype: Since a much larger clone is just one base distant, this may be a read error. The V gene is TRBV13, the J gene TRBJ2-6; D remains ambiguous. V lost 10 bases and J lost 4, with 11 bases in between. This CDR3 is 13 amino acids long. Germline assignment: CDR1 PRHDT and CDR2 FYEKMQ (reference sequence). CDR3 loop: CANKALGANVLTF. The CDR3 coding sequence is TGTGCCAACAAAGCTTTGGGGGCCAACGTCCTGACTTTC.

The chain is built from TRBV24-1 and TRBJ2-3, with 9 bases that match TRBD1. There are 20 residues in the CDR3. Germline assignment: CDR1 KGHDR and CDR2 SFDVKD. The J segment lost 3 bases and the V segment lost 1 base, leaving 16 bases of the junction unmatched. The CDR3 DNA reads as TGTGCCACCAGTGATTTAGTCGAGGAACAGGGGGCGTTTGCAACAGATACGCAGTATTTT. Protein product: CATSDLVEEQGAFATDTQYF.

The table lists this clonotype with many counts. The CDR3 DNA reads TGTGCCAGCAGCTTCGAGCCTAGCGGGACAAGCTCCTACGAGCAGTACTTC. As protein: CASSFEPSGTSSYEQYF. This sequence joins TRBV7-8 and TRBJ2-7; TRBD2 agrees at 9 bases. CDR3 length: 17 residues. CDR1 SGHVS and CDR2 FQNEAQ come from the germline V gene. V dropped 3 bases and J dropped 0; count of bases not matched to a gene: 9.

This clonotype was picked up many times. This chain joins TRBV12-3 or TRBV12-4 and TRBJ2-3; 7 nucleotides match TRBD2. The CDR3 loop spans 14 amino acids. V lost 3 bases and J lost 4; bases outside the gene matches: 4. The CDR3 sequence: CASSFVGGADTQYF. CDR3 sequence (DNA): TGTGCCAGCAGTTTCGTTGGGGGGGCAGATACGCAGTATTTT.

This clonotype occurred a few times. The rearrangement uses TRBV7-8 and TRBJ2-1; 13 nucleotides agree with TRBD2. Germline trimming cut 4 bases from V and 7 bases from J; bases unmatched to any gene: 10. This CDR3 contains 17 residues. Germline V gene lookup returns CDR1 SGHVS and CDR2 FQNEAQ. CDR3 in DNA: TGTGCCAGCAGCTCCGGCCGGACTAGCGGGAGTTTGAATGAGCAGTTCTTC. Amino acid sequence: CASSSGRTSGSLNEQFF.

This clonotype was found many times. The chain couples TRBV5-5 to TRBJ2-7; 9 bases map to TRBD1. The germline V gene encodes CDR1 SGHKS and CDR2 YYEKEE (reference sequence). The CDR3 runs 15 residues. The V segment lost 5 bases and the J segment 0 bases; nucleotides outside the gene matches: 6. This CDR3 reads CASSSGTGFSYEQYF. DNA for the CDR3: TGTGCCAGCAGTTCCGGGACAGGGTTCTCCTACGAGCAGTACTTC.

The gene calls are TRBV5-1 and TRBJ2-1; 10 bases are a match to TRBD1. The junction had 11 bases not matched to a gene; V was cut back by 4 bases and J by 10 bases. Germline V gene lookup returns CDR1 SGHRS and CDR2 YFSETQ. The CDR3 is 15 amino acids. CDR3 protein: CASSRLPGQGNEQFF. The CDR3 DNA sequence: TGCGCCAGCAGCCGCCTCCCGGGACAGGGGAACGAGCAGTTCTTC. The full variable domain, completed using reference TRBV5-1 and TRBJ2-1, is KAGVTQTPRYLIKTRGQQVTLSCSPISGHRSVSWYQQTPGQGLQFLFEYFSETQRNKGNFPGRFSGRQFSNSRSEMNVSTLELGDSALYLCASSRLPGQGNEQFFGPGTRLTVL.

The chain is built from TRBV6-1 and TRBJ1-2; no firm D call. Per germline, CDR1 MNHNS and CDR2 SASEGT. With 4 bases removed from V and 3 bases from J, the gap between germline ends came to 12 bases. The CDR3 loop spans 14 amino acids. CDR3 residues: CASSGTPLDYGYTF. The CDR3, as DNA: TGTGCCAGCAGTGGAACGCCGCTAGACTATGGCTACACCTTC.

This clonotype was observed at least ten times. The chain uses TRBV13 and TRBJ2-7; D may be TRBD1 or TRBD2 (5 bases each). Deletions cut 5 bases from V and 5 bases from J, with 19 bases between. CDR1 PRHDT and CDR2 FYEKMQ come from the germline V gene (reference sequence). This CDR3 is 15 amino acids long. For the CDR3, the DNA is TGTGCCAGCAGCCCCCGGGACGGCCGAAGGCACGAGCAGTACTTC. Amino acid sequence: CASSPRDGRRHEQYF.

This clonotype was found many times. The gene calls are TRBV18 and TRBJ2-2; 7 bases are a match to TRBD2. The CDR3 length is 15 residues. V dropped 4 bases and J dropped 0; count of bases not matched to a gene: 2. Germline V gene data show CDR1 as KGHSH and CDR2 as LQKENI. In DNA form, the CDR3 reads TGTGCCAGCTCACAACTAGCGACGAACACCGGGGAGCTGTTTTTT. This codes for CASSQLATNTGELFF.

This clonotype counts as medium-sized. CDR3 coding DNA: TGTGCCATACCAGACAGAGAAGTTCATCAGCCCCAGCATTTT. Its protein product is CAIPDREVHQPQHF. This sequence joins TRBV21-1 and TRBJ1-5; the D call of TRBD1 is as the table states it, not checked on the DNA. TRBV21-1 counts as a pseudogene. The CDR3 sequence is 14 residues long.

This clonotype was seen ten or more times. The V call is TRBV18, the J call TRBJ2-7; TRBD1 or TRBD2 may be the D gene (5 bases each). Germline V CDR1 and CDR2: KGHSH, LQKENI. This CDR3 is 12 amino acids long. The ends were cut back, 3 bases at V and 5 bases at J, with 8 bases in the middle. CDR3 in amino acids: CASSPLGDEQYF. The CDR3 DNA is TGTGCCAGCTCACCTCTGGGGGACGAGCAGTACTTC.

The genes are TRBV7-8 and TRBJ1-1; a weak D match, TRBD1 (6 bases). CDR1 is SGHVS and CDR2 is FQNEAQ in the germline V gene. V dropped 4 bases and J dropped 1 base, with 16 bases sitting between them. The CDR3 length is 16 residues. CDR3 in amino acids: CASSSLRTAWNTEAFF. CDR3 nucleotide sequence: TGTGCCAGCAGCTCATTGAGGACAGCTTGGAACACTGAAGCTTTCTTT.

This clonotype was seen at least ten times. The V and J genes are TRBV5-8 and TRBJ2-7, with TRBD2 matching 7 bases. This CDR3 spans 15 amino acids. Looked up from germline, CDR1 is SGHTS and CDR2 is YDEGEE. V was clipped by 4 bases and J by 4 bases; unmatched bases: 11. The DNA for the CDR3 is TGTGCCAGCAGCCCAGGGACTACCGCGAAGTACGAGCAGTACTTC. It translates to CASSPGTTAKYEQYF.

This clonotype has at least ten counts. V usage is TRBV15 and J usage is TRBJ2-1; TRBD2 matches at 9 bases. The CDR3 length is 15 residues. V was clipped by 0 bases and J by 7 bases; unmatched bases: 4. Germline V CDR1 and CDR2: LNHNV, YYDKDF (reference sequence). The CDR3 DNA reads TGTGCCACCAGCAGAGATAGCGGGAGCTGGAATGAGCAGTTCTTC. Residues: CATSRDSGSWNEQFF.

This clonotype was recorded many times. The genes are TRBV20-1 and TRBJ1-5, with 7 bases lining up with TRBD1. The CDR3 covers 15 residues. CDR1 is DFQATT and CDR2 is SNEGSKA in the germline V gene (reference sequence). V shed 6 bases and J 3 bases; nucleotides not matched to a gene: 11. CDR3 loop: CSAKRQGWPNQPQHF. The CDR3 region has the DNA TGCAGTGCAAAGAGACAGGGATGGCCCAATCAGCCCCAGCATTTT.

Ten or more counts support this clonotype. The rearrangement uses TRBV20-1 and TRBJ2-1, with D tentatively TRBD1 or TRBD2 (6 bases each). CDR1 DFQATT and CDR2 SNEGSKA come from the germline V gene (reference sequence). The CDR3 contains 17 residues. V dropped 7 bases and J dropped 3 bases, with 25 bases sitting between them. This CDR3 reads CSVEGVLGGQVYNEQFF. The CDR3 DNA reads as TGCAGTGTCGAGGGGGTACTGGGGGGACAAGTCTACAATGAGCAGTTCTTC.